A selection of T cell receptor beta chains follows, all from one sample in a study of graft-versus-host responses after intestinal transplantation. TCRdb's table, derived via immunoSEQ multiplex PCR, lists solely in-frame clones and lacks some. The table includes 70,000 to 100,000 clones, roughly nine tenths detected once. No antigens are known for them. The sequencing here drew on unstimulated CD4+ T cells sorted from spleen or lymph node cells, taken before intestinal transplant. The receptors derive from a human donor who received an intestinal transplant. Both conserved end residues are part of each CDR3. The D gene is left open where the match is weak. Rows may omit the clone size; those that give it use once, few, many or a size class.

v_call	d_call	clone_size	j_call	cdr3_aa	cdr3_nt
TRBV6-1	.	.	TRBJ1-4	CASGEIRGYNEKLFF	TGTGCCAGCGGTGAAATTCGGGGGTATAATGAAAAACTGTTTTTT
TRBV4-1	TRBD2	.	TRBJ2-7	CASSQLRGRASGDYEQYF	TGCGCCAGCAGCCAACTCCGTGGCAGGGCTAGCGGTGACTACGAGCAGTACTTC
TRBV6-1	TRBD1	.	TRBJ1-2	CASTSGGAIHGYTF	TGTGCCAGCACCTCAGGGGGCGCGATCCATGGCTACACCTTC
TRBV5-1	.	.	TRBJ2-7	CASSLGQEQYF	TGCGCCAGCAGCTTGGGGCAGGAGCAGTACTTC
TRBV5-1	.	.	TRBJ1-4	CASSLQGTNEKLFF	TGCGCCAGCAGCTTGCAGGGTACTAATGAAAAACTGTTTTTT
TRBV19	TRBD1	.	TRBJ1-5	CASSTDRVGNRQPQHF	TGTGCCAGTAGTACCGACAGGGTGGGTAATAGGCAGCCCCAGCATTTT
TRBV15	.	.	TRBJ2-2	CATSQLRGTGELFF	TGTGCCACCAGCCAACTCCGGGGAACCGGGGAGCTGTTTTTT
TRBV27	TRBD2	.	TRBJ2-1	CASSSYGGSSYNEQFF	TGTGCCAGCAGTTCCTACGGGGGGTCCTCCTACAATGAGCAGTTCTTC
TRBV5-1	.	.	TRBJ1-4	CASRVSVLDEKLFF	TGCGCCAGCAGAGTCTCGGTTTTGGATGAAAAACTGTTTTTT
TRBV19	TRBD1	.	TRBJ1-1	CASSIQGENTEAFF	TGTGCCAGTAGTATTCAGGGGGAGAACACTGAAGCTTTCTTT
TRBV5-1	.	.	TRBJ1-6	CASSLKNGGNSPLHF	TGCGCCAGCAGCTTGAAGAACGGGGGTAATTCACCCCTCCACTTT
TRBV28	.	.	TRBJ2-2	CASSPPFNTGELFF	TGTGCCAGCAGTCCTCCTTTTAACACCGGGGAGCTGTTTTTT
TRBV19	.	.	TRBJ1-1	CASSAALTEAFF	TGTGCCAGTAGCGCTGCGTTGACTGAAGCTTTCTTT
TRBV2	.	.	TRBJ2-7	CASNARTGNYEQYF	TGTGCCAGCAACGCTAGGACGGGGAATTACGAGCAGTACTTC
TRBV15	.	.	TRBJ2-7	CATSSKPGLGSYEQYF	TGTGCCACCAGCAGCAAACCGGGACTCGGCTCCTACGAGCAGTACTTC
TRBV4-2	TRBD1	.	TRBJ2-1	CASSQVGGDRGPEQFF	TGTGCCAGCAGCCAAGTAGGCGGGGACAGGGGGCCTGAGCAGTTCTTC
TRBV27	.	once	TRBJ1-1	CASSLSRGEGTEAFF	TGTGCCAGCAGTTTATCCAGGGGCGAGGGCACTGAAGCTTTCTTT
TRBV30	TRBD1	once	TRBJ1-5	CAWRGTGTQPQHF	TGTGCCTGGAGGGGGACAGGGACCCAGCCCCAGCATTTT
TRBV5-1	TRBD2	.	TRBJ2-7	CASSLGPPTSGGFYEQYF	TGCGCCAGCAGCTTGGGGCCGCCGACTAGCGGGGGGTTCTACGAGCAGTACTTC
TRBV6-1	TRBD1	.	TRBJ2-1	CASSLSGTEYNEQFF	TGTGCCAGCAGTCTTTCCGGGACAGAGTACAATGAGCAGTTCTTC
TRBV28	.	medium-sized	TRBJ1-2	CASSFRGGYTF	TGTGCCAGCAGTTTTCGGGGTGGCTACACCTTC
TRBV11-1	.	.	TRBJ2-2	CASSLSRYRGELFF	TGTGCCAGCAGCTTGTCGCGGTATAGGGGGGAGCTGTTTTTT
TRBV29-1	TRBD1	.	TRBJ1-2	CSVEDLDRAGGYTF	TGCAGCGTTGAAGATCTGGACAGGGCGGGAGGCTACACCTTC
TRBV5-1	.	.	TRBJ2-3	CASSLAGQTTDTQYF	TGCGCCAGCAGCTTGGCCGGACAGACCACAGATACGCAGTATTTT
TRBV27	TRBD2	once	TRBJ2-7	CASSPFLAGHHYEQYF	TGTGCCAGCAGCCCGTTTCTAGCGGGACACCACTACGAGCAGTACTTC
TRBV9	.	once	TRBJ1-1	CASSVGRNTEAFF	TGTGCCAGCAGCGTAGGCAGGAACACTGAAGCTTTCTTT
TRBV6-1	.	.	TRBJ2-2	CASSEAGGRSGELFF	TGTGCCAGCAGTGAAGCAGGAGGGCGGAGCGGGGAGCTGTTTTTT
TRBV5-8	TRBD2	.	TRBJ2-1	CALLAGGTSSYNEQFF	TGTGCATTACTAGCGGGGGGCACCAGCTCCTACAATGAGCAGTTCTTC
TRBV15	.	.	TRBJ2-5	CATSRGGRGQETQYF	TGTGCCACCAGCAGAGGGGGCAGGGGACAAGAGACCCAGTACTTC
TRBV25-1	TRBD2	.	TRBJ2-3	CASGSHSGGPPDTQYF	TGTGCCAGCGGGAGTCATAGCGGGGGGCCCCCAGATACGCAGTATTTT
TRBV6-1	.	.	TRBJ2-5	CASSLQGGETQYF	TGTGCCAGCAGCTTACAGGGGGGGGAGACCCAGTACTTC
TRBV6-1	.	.	TRBJ1-5	CASRGLSNQPQHF	TGTGCCAGCAGAGGACTTAGCAATCAGCCCCAGCATTTT
TRBV6-5	.	.	TRBJ2-2	CASSYSRTDRTGELFF	TGTGCCAGCAGTTACTCTCGGACAGATCGTACCGGGGAGCTGTTTTTT
TRBV5-1	TRBD1	.	TRBJ1-2	CASRLEEGARWGYTF	TGCGCCAGCAGATTGGAGGAGGGGGCCCGTTGGGGCTACACCTTC
TRBV6-5	.	few	TRBJ2-2	CASSQLPLPGELFF	TGTGCCAGCAGTCAACTACCCCTTCCCGGGGAGCTGTTTTTT
TRBV19	TRBD1	.	TRBJ1-2	CASSTRQGVVLDYGYTF	TGTGCCAGTAGTACGCGACAGGGGGTCGTGTTGGACTATGGCTACACCTTC
TRBV29-1	TRBD2	.	TRBJ2-2	CSVNKTSGGNTGELFF	TGCAGCGTTAACAAGACTAGCGGGGGGAACACCGGGGAGCTGTTTTTT
TRBV6-5	TRBD1	.	TRBJ1-6	CASSWTGPDSPLHF	TGTGCCAGCAGTTGGACAGGGCCCGATTCACCCCTCCACTTT
TRBV5-1	.	.	TRBJ2-7	CASSGTPSYEQYF	TGCGCCAGCAGCGGGACTCCTTCCTACGAGCAGTACTTC
TRBV30	TRBD1	once	TRBJ2-5	CAWSGQGPETQYF	TGTGCCTGGAGTGGACAGGGGCCAGAGACCCAGTACTTC
TRBV6-1	.	.	TRBJ2-5	CASSRGLQETQYF	TGTGCCAGCAGTAGAGGACTGCAAGAGACCCAGTACTTC
TRBV5-1	TRBD1	.	TRBJ2-7	CASSGTGRYEQYF	TGCGCCAGCAGCGGGACAGGCCGCTACGAGCAGTACTTC
TRBV28	.	.	TRBJ1-5	CASSLENRGGGGFNQPQHF	TGTGCCAGCAGTTTGGAGAACAGAGGGGGTGGGGGTTTCAATCAGCCCCAGCATTTT
TRBV6-6	TRBD1	.	TRBJ2-5	CASSVGTGGTNTQYF	TGTGCCAGCAGTGTGGGGACAGGGGGAACAAATACCCAGTACTTC
TRBV7-2	.	.	TRBJ2-2	CASSLVGGANTGELFF	TGTGCCAGCAGCTTAGTTGGTGGAGCGAACACCGGGGAGCTGTTTTTT